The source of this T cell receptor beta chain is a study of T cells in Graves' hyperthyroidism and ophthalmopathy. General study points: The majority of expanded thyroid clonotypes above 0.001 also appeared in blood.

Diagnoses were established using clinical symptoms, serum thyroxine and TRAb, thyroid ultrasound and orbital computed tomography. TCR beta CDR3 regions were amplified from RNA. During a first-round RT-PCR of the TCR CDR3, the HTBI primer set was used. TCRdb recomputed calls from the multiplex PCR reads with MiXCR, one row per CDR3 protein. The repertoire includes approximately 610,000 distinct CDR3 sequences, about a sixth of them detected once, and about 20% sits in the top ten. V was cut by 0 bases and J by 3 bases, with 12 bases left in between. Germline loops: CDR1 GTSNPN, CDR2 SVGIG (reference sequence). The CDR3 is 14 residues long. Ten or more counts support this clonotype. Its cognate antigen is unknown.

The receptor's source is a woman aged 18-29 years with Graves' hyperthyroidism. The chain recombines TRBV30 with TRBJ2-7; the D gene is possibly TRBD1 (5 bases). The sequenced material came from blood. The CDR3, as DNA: TGTGCCTGGAGTGTACGTAACAGGCGCTACGAGCAGTACTTC. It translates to CAWSVRNRRYEQYF.